This passage covers 30 T cell receptor beta chains from one sample sequenced in a study of blood T cell repertoires in COVID-19. Here immunoSEQ multiplex PCR was the method, and the copy in TCRdb shows in-frame clones only, minus some. Among over 70,000 clones listed, over 60% were seen once. Source material: peripheral blood. The source of these receptors is a woman of 80 years or more with active or convalescent COVID-19.

V and J are TRBV2 and TRBJ1-2, with D tentatively TRBD1 (5 bases). Germline V gives CDR1 SNHLY, CDR2 FYNNEI. This CDR3 has 15 residues. V lost 5 bases to trimming and J lost 1 base, with 14 bases between them. This chain's CDR3 is CASSPGTSLNYGYTF. The DNA of the CDR3 is TGTGCCAGCAGTCCCGGGACTTCCCTTAACTATGGCTACACCTTC.

V and J are TRBV7-2 and TRBJ1-1; 10 positions agree with TRBD1. From germline, CDR1 is SGHTA and CDR2 FQGNSA. V lost 5 bases and J lost 8; bases outside the gene matches: 8. The CDR3 totals 14 residues. This CDR3 is CASSLDRGLEEAFF. CDR3 sequence (DNA): TGTGCCAGCAGCCTAGACAGGGGGCTTGAGGAAGCTTTCTTT.

The V and J genes are TRBV7-9 and TRBJ1-1, with TRBD1 matching over 9 bases. V lost 4 bases and J lost 7; bases outside the gene matches: 10. The CDR3 is 15 amino acids. The germline gives CDR1 SEHNR, CDR2 FQNEAQ (reference sequence). CDR3 loop: CASSSWTGDNGEAFF. The DNA for the CDR3 is TGTGCCAGCAGCTCTTGGACAGGGGACAACGGTGAAGCTTTCTTT.

This clone came up a few times. No conserved phenylalanine or tryptophan ends this CDR3, so it is likely a read error. The DNA is left out, because the CDR3 cannot be placed on it with certainty; the CDR3 is given as TCRdb lists it. J is TRBJ1-2 and V is TRBV29-1; TRBD1 reflects the table's D call only, with no check against the DNA. The CDR3 numbers 13 amino acids, ends counted. CDR1 is SQVTM, CDR2 ANQGSEA, per germline. CDR3 region: CSAGQDRGSVIAL.

The chain employs TRBV20-1 and TRBJ1-5, with TRBD1 identical over 7 bases. Germline V gene data show CDR1 as DFQATT and CDR2 as SNEGSKA (reference sequence). Unmatched junction bases numbered 10, after V lost 3 bases and J lost 2 bases. This CDR3 region has 16 residues. In nucleotides, the CDR3 is TGCAGTGCTAGTCCCTTCGTAGGGGGCGGCAATCAGCCCCAGCATTTT. Translation gives CSASPFVGGGNQPQHF.

In this sample, this clone turned up a few times. The chain combines TRBV5-1 with TRBJ2-3; maybe TRBD1 (6 bases). The germline V and J ends were trimmed by 0 bases and 1 base, with 6 bases remaining between them. Germline CDR1 SGHRS, CDR2 YFSETQ. There are 14 residues in the CDR3. The chain's CDR3 is CASSLEGGTDTQYF. The CDR3 DNA reads TGCGCCAGCAGCTTGGAGGGGGGCACAGATACGCAGTATTTT.

The J gene is TRBJ2-2, the V gene TRBV7-9, with TRBD1 matching 7 bases. The V gene end was trimmed by 5 bases and the J gene end by 1 base; junction bases not matched to a gene: 10. CDR3 length: 17 residues. CDR1 and CDR2 from the germline V gene are SEHNR and FQNEAQ (reference sequence). The DNA for the CDR3 is TGTGCCAGCAGCCCATACCTCGGGACAGAGAACACCGGGGAGCTGTTTTTT. It specifies CASSPYLGTENTGELFF.

This sequence joins TRBV11-3 and TRBJ2-1; a possible D gene is TRBD1 (5 bases). Germline assignment: CDR1 SGHNT and CDR2 YENEEA. The CDR3 loop spans 13 amino acids. With 1 base removed from V and 5 bases from J, the gap between germline ends came to 6 bases. The DNA of the CDR3 is TGTGCCAGCAGCTTAGGCAGGGACAATGAGCAGTTCTTC. Residues: CASSLGRDNEQFF.

Here the CDR3 DNA reads TGTGCCAGCAACCGCCAGGGTATGAGTGAAAAACTGTTTTTT. It codes for CASNRQGMSEKLFF. The J gene is TRBJ1-4, the V gene TRBV14; D might be TRBD1 (5 bases). Germline CDR1 is SGHDN and CDR2 is FVKESK. V lost 7 bases and J lost 7, with 16 bases in between. The CDR3 runs 14 residues.

V is TRBV6-4 and J is TRBJ1-5, with D possibly TRBD1 on 5 matching bases. CDR3 length: 14 amino acids. Germline CDR1 MRHNA, CDR2 SNTAGT. V was clipped by 2 bases and J by 10 bases, with 15 bases between them. This CDR3 is CASSDEAGLGPQHF. CDR3 nucleotides: TGTGCCAGCAGTGACGAGGCAGGGTTGGGCCCCCAGCATTTT.

CDR3 nucleotide sequence: TGTGCCAGCAGCTTGCGCACCGGGGAGCTGTTTTTT. This sequence encodes CASSLRTGELFF. The chain is built from TRBV7-2 and TRBJ2-2; D is ambiguous. The CDR3 spans 12 residues. Between the trimmed V and J ends, which lost 3 bases and 4 bases, there was a span of 3 bases. Germline-derived CDR1 and CDR2 are SGHTA and FQGNSA.

CDR3 residues: CASSREGEYGYTF. The CDR3 DNA reads TGTGCCAGCAGTCGTGAGGGGGAATATGGCTACACCTTC. The chain links TRBV6-5 to TRBJ1-2, with D possibly being TRBD1 (6 bases). This CDR3 has 13 amino acids. Trimming removed 5 bases at V and 5 bases at J, with 12 bases between. Germline V gene sequence: CDR1 MNHEY, CDR2 SVGAGI.

The chain is built from TRBV6-1 and TRBJ1-4, with TRBD1 identical over 7 bases. CDR1 MNHNS and CDR2 SASEGT come from the germline V gene. This CDR3 has 14 residues. V shed 1 base and J 7 bases; nucleotides not matched to a gene: 3. This CDR3 is CASSEGQGFEKLFF. The CDR3 nucleotides read TGTGCCAGCAGTGAAGGACAGGGTTTTGAAAAACTGTTTTTT.

This chain joins TRBV4-3 and TRBJ2-3; 7 nucleotides align to TRBD2. V lost 0 bases to trimming and J lost 2 bases; unmatched junction nucleotides: 11. This CDR3 comprises 18 residues. The germline V gene has CDR1 LGHNA and CDR2 YSLEER. The CDR3 is CASSQEPPSGEPTDTQYF. CDR3 DNA: TGCGCCAGCAGCCAAGAGCCACCTAGCGGTGAACCCACAGATACGCAGTATTTT.

There are a few counts of this clone. The J gene is TRBJ1-6, the V gene TRBV27; 8 nucleotides agree with TRBD1. V lost 7 bases, J lost 8 bases, and 10 bases stayed unmatched. The germline V gene encodes CDR1 MNHEY and CDR2 SMNVEV (reference sequence). CDR3 length: 15 residues. For the CDR3, the DNA is TGTGCCAGCACCTCGGACAGGGCATTGTATTCACCCCTCCACTTT. Translation gives CASTSDRALYSPLHF.

The chain employs TRBV15 and TRBJ2-1; 11 nucleotides agree with TRBD2. This CDR3 spans 16 amino acids. After removal of 0 bases from V and 9 bases from J, the junction contained 7 bases not matched to a gene. CDR1 is LNHNV, CDR2 YYDKDF, per germline (reference sequence). The CDR3 DNA reads TGTGCCACCAGCAGAGAACTAGCGGGGGCGGCGGGTGAGCAGTTCTTC. It yields the protein CATSRELAGAAGEQFF.

This clone came up a few times. The V gene is TRBV10-3, the J gene TRBJ2-1; 12 bases map to TRBD1. This CDR3 has 15 residues. Germline trimming cut 10 bases from V and 9 bases from J; bases unmatched to any gene: 13. The germline V gene has CDR1 ENHRY and CDR2 SYGVKD. CDR3 sequence (DNA): TGTGCCACCGGACGGGACAGGGGGCCTGAGGCTGAGCAGTTCTTC. It codes for CATGRDRGPEAEQFF.

The V and J genes are TRBV7-9 and TRBJ2-7, with a possible D match to TRBD2 (5 bases). The germline CDR1 and CDR2 sequences are SEHNR and FQNEAQ (reference sequence). The CDR3 loop spans 15 amino acids. Trimming cost V 5 bases and J 4 bases, with 18 bases left between them. The CDR3: CASSPLRTGGYEQYF. As DNA, the CDR3 is TGTGCCAGCAGCCCTCTCCGGACCGGAGGATACGAGCAGTACTTC.

The CDR3 region is CASSGGTDNYGYTF. The CDR3, as DNA: TGTGCCAGCAGTGGCGGGACAGATAACTATGGCTACACCTTC. This chain uses TRBV25-1 with TRBJ1-2; 7 nucleotides line up with TRBD1. Trimming took 4 bases from V and 1 from J; bases not matched to a gene: 3. This CDR3 region has 14 residues. The germline V gene encodes CDR1 MGHDK and CDR2 SYGVNS.

The chain employs TRBV28 and TRBJ1-2; 7 bases agree with TRBD1. The CDR3 runs 14 residues. Germline V gene lookup returns CDR1 MDHEN and CDR2 SYDVKM. V was clipped by 7 bases and J by 4 bases; unmatched bases: 9. CDR3: CASIEATGPYGYTF. CDR3 coding DNA: TGTGCCAGCATCGAAGCGACAGGGCCCTATGGCTACACCTTC.

The V call is TRBV5-1, the J call TRBJ1-4; maybe TRBD1 (5 bases). This CDR3 has 16 amino acids. The germline gives CDR1 SGHRS, CDR2 YFSETQ. Trimming took 5 bases from V and 11 from J, leaving 25 bases between them. The CDR3 sequence: CASRLKLEAGGGKLFF. The CDR3 DNA sequence: TGCGCCAGCAGACTAAAATTGGAAGCCGGGGGTGGGAAACTGTTTTTT.

The CDR3 nucleotides are TGTGCCTGGAGTCGCGGGGTCCATTTATACGAGCAGTACTTC. This translates into CAWSRGVHLYEQYF. The chain employs TRBV30 and TRBJ2-7; D is possibly TRBD2 (6 bases). Germline CDR1 GTSNPN, CDR2 SVGIG (reference sequence). Trimming left V 2 bases short and J 4 bases short, with 15 bases between. The length of the CDR3 is 14 residues.

The chain carries TRBV7-6 and TRBJ1-1; D gene ambiguous. Germline V CDR1 and CDR2: SGHVS, FNYEAQ. There are 12 residues in the CDR3. Trimming cost V 4 bases and J 7 bases, with 10 bases left between them. CDR3 region: CASSSPRGEAFF. CDR3 bases: TGTGCCAGCAGCTCCCCCAGAGGTGAAGCTTTCTTT.

The chain carries TRBV5-6 and TRBJ1-2; maybe TRBD1 (6 bases). CDR3 length equals 16 residues. In germline, CDR1 is SGHDT, CDR2 YYEEEE. The V end was cut by 0 bases, the J end by 8 bases, with 20 bases between. The CDR3 coding sequence is TGTGCCAGCAGCTTGGCTGGTATTCGGTCCAGGGGAGGCTACACCTTC. Its translation is CASSLAGIRSRGGYTF.

This chain connects TRBV4-1 to TRBJ2-7, with 9 bases identical to TRBD1. V shed 4 bases, J shed 4 bases, and the junction held 8 bases outside the gene matches. The CDR3 extends over 15 amino acids. From germline, CDR1 is MGHRA and CDR2 YSYEKL. The DNA for the CDR3 is TGCGCCAGCAGCCGTCAACAGGGGGCACGGTACGAGCAGTACTTC. It specifies CASSRQQGARYEQYF.

The V and J genes are TRBV7-2 and TRBJ1-2; D gene ambiguous. This CDR3 spans 9 amino acids. Germline V lookup: CDR1 SGHTA, CDR2 FQGNSA. Trimming removed 10 bases at V and 4 bases at J, with 4 bases between. DNA for the CDR3: TGTACCACCGGCTATGGCTACACCTTC. Its protein is CTTGYGYTF.

This chain links TRBV27 with TRBJ1-2, with TRBD1 matching over 8 bases. V gave up 6 bases and J gave up 8 bases; unmatched junction bases: 5. Germline CDR1 MNHEY, CDR2 SMNVEV (reference sequence). The CDR3 loop spans 12 amino acids. The CDR3 DNA reads as TGTGCCAGCAGCCGGACAGGGAACGGCTACACCTTC. The encoded protein is CASSRTGNGYTF.

There are a few counts of this clone. The V gene is TRBV19, the J gene TRBJ2-7; 7 nucleotides match TRBD2. CDR3 length equals 15 residues. CDR1 and CDR2 (germline): LNHDA, SQIVND (reference sequence). The trim removed 5 bases at V and 3 bases at J, leaving 10 bases unmatched. The CDR3 sequence is CASSPSGVGIYEQYF. CDR3 in DNA: TGTGCCAGTAGTCCGAGCGGGGTTGGGATCTACGAGCAGTACTTC.

The chain has TRBV5-1 and TRBJ1-1; D call uncertain. The V and J ends lost 4 bases and 0 bases respectively, with 7 bases between them. The CDR3 sequence is 13 residues long. From germline, CDR1 is SGHRS and CDR2 YFSETQ. The CDR3 coding sequence is TGCGCCAGCAGCAGAGGGATGAACACTGAAGCTTTCTTT. It yields the protein CASSRGMNTEAFF.

The chain combines TRBV7-8 with TRBJ2-5; the D gene is possibly TRBD1 (7 bases). Trimming removed 1 base from V and 5 bases from J, with 14 bases in between. The CDR3 runs 15 residues. Germline V lookup: CDR1 SGHVS, CDR2 FQNEAQ. CDR3 nucleotides: TGTGCCAGCAGCTTAGGTTCAGGGGGGTGGGAGACCCAGTACTTC. It is translated as CASSLGSGGWETQYF.